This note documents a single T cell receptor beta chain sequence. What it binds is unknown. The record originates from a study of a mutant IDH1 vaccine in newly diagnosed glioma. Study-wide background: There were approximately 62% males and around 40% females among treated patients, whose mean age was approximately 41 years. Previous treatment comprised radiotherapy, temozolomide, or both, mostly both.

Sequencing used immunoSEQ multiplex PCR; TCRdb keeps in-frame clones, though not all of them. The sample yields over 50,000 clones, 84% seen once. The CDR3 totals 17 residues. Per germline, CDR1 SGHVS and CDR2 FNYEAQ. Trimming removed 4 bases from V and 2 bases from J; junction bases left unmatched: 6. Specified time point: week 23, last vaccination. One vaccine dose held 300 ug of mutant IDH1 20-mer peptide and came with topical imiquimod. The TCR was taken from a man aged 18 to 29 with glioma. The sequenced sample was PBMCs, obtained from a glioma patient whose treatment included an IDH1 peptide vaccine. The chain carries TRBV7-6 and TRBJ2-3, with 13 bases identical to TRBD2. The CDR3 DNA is TGTGCCAGCAGCTCCAAGGGGACTAGCGGGGTCACAGATACGCAGTATTTT. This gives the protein CASSSKGTSGVTDTQYF.